This T cell receptor beta chain appears in the sequencing data of a study of T cell responses to AZD1222 COVID-19 vaccine. Study-wide points: Clonal diversity may have been underestimated, and the donors were mostly white British, with more females than males.

Turning to this clone: Its antigen is not identified.

Sequencing was performed with immunoSEQ multiplex PCR; in TCRdb, only in-frame clones are kept and a portion is missing. The sample has approximately 200,000 clones; around 87% are singletons. The CDR3 extends over 11 amino acids. Trimming took off 4 bases at V and 4 bases at J, with 6 bases between the two ends. The V gene's germline CDR1 is SGHDT and CDR2 YYEEEE. The input for sequencing was peripheral blood, taken on day 0 of MenACWY control vaccination. V is TRBV5-6 and J is TRBJ2-7, with a weak D call TRBD2 (5 bases). The TCR was taken from an adult in good health. The CDR3 spells CASSGGYEQYF. CDR3 sequence (DNA): TGTGCCAGCAGCGGAGGTTACGAGCAGTACTTC.